This record looks at one T cell receptor (beta chain) sequence and its context. Antigen specificity is unknown. The data are from a study of blood T cells in healthy people across ages. Isolation of PBMCs gave at least 6 million cells per sample. At least 5 micrograms of total RNA were extracted per sample. Study observations and caveats: Whereas aged donors had fewer naive CD4+ cells, long-lived donors had more of them and higher diversity. It was not possible, with unsorted PBMCs, to conclusively compare naive and antigen-experienced cells.

This CDR3 comprises 16 residues. Germline CDR1 and CDR2: SEHNR and FQNEAQ (reference sequence). Trimming at V came to 4 bases and at J to 3 bases, leaving 9 bases not matched to a gene. A sample-barcoded 5' primer and a J-beta primer mix were used in a second PCR of roughly 7 to 11 cycles. Each CDR3 protein gets one entry after TCRdb re-called the 5' RACE reads with MiXCR. The table shows around 710,000 distinct CDR3 sequences, with 35% to 45% occurring only once. The chain employs TRBV7-9 and TRBJ2-3, with 8 bases aligning to TRBD2. This TCR was recovered from a woman aged 60-70 years in good health. The source material was blood. The CDR3 here is CASSSRALAGTDTQYF. In DNA form, the CDR3 reads TGTGCCAGCAGCTCCCGGGCCTTAGCGGGAACAGATACGCAGTATTTT.